One and the same sample provided the 11 T cell receptor beta chains below, sequenced in a study of identical twins. Each CDR3 protein gets one entry after TCRdb re-called the 5' RACE reads with MiXCR. The sample lists about 200,000 distinct CDR3 sequences; approximately 16% were seen once. These same records also appear under a second study, on T cells expressing NK-cell markers.

Specimen: CD8+ T cells sorted from blood. The source of these receptors is a woman between 18 and 30 years old in good health.

This clonotype was picked up a small number of times. The V and J genes are TRBV6-5 and TRBJ2-7; D is ambiguous. CDR1 and CDR2 (germline): MNHEY, SVGAGI. The CDR3 consists of 17 residues. The V and J ends lost 2 bases and 9 bases respectively, with 26 bases between them. The CDR3 nucleotides are TGTGCCAGCAGTTACGAAGGAACAGCCAACTCTCTCCGAGGGCAGTACTTC. Its protein product is CASSYEGTANSLRGQYF.

This clonotype has a handful of counts. The genes are TRBV9 and TRBJ2-7, with 8 bases aligning to TRBD2. This CDR3 has 13 residues. Germline loops: CDR1 SGDLS, CDR2 YYNGEE. V gave up 4 bases and J gave up 3 bases; unmatched junction bases: 3. The CDR3 coding sequence is TGTGCCAGCAGCCCCGGGGGGGTCTACGAGCAGTACTTC. This encodes CASSPGGVYEQYF. Using reference TRBV9 and TRBJ2-7 for the parts outside the CDR3, the full variable domain is DSGVTQTPKHLITATGQRVTLRCSPRSGDLSVYWYQQSLDQGLQFLIQYYNGEERAKGNILERFSAQQFPDLHSELNLSSLELGDSALYFCASSPGGVYEQYFGPGTRLTVT.

There are a few counts of this clonotype. V usage is TRBV9 and J usage is TRBJ1-2; perhaps TRBD1 as D (5 bases). Per the germline V gene, CDR1 is SGDLS and CDR2 is YYNGEE. Trimming left V 4 bases short and J 1 base short, with 17 bases between. The CDR3 consists of 16 residues. The CDR3 DNA reads as TGTGCCAGCAGCCCCCATCCGGGACCGAGTAACTATGGCTACACCTTC. Its translation: CASSPHPGPSNYGYTF.

Only a few counts were recorded for this clonotype. The chain uses TRBV29-1 and TRBJ2-3, with D perhaps TRBD2 (5 bases). Trimming stripped 5 bases from V and 0 bases from J, with 12 bases between. CDR1 and CDR2 (germline): SQVTM, ANQGSEA. The CDR3 extends over 14 amino acids. CDR3 protein: CSVSPSRSTDTQYF. The CDR3 DNA reads as TGCAGCGTTTCTCCTAGCCGAAGCACAGATACGCAGTATTTT.

This clonotype came up a few times. V gene TRBV12-3 or TRBV12-4 combines with J gene TRBJ2-5; 9 bases are shared with TRBD2. The CDR3 covers 15 residues. J was trimmed by 4 bases and V by 6 bases; bases with no gene match: 9. The DNA for the CDR3 is TGTGCCAGCAGCCAGCAGGCTAGCGGGACAGAGACCCAGTACTTC. It is translated as CASSQQASGTETQYF.

This clonotype was found a few times. The rearrangement uses TRBV11-1 and TRBJ1-1; D is unclear. The CDR3 loop spans 14 amino acids. Germline assignment: CDR1 SGHAT and CDR2 FQDESV (reference sequence). V was shortened by 2 bases and J by 2 bases, with 9 bases between the two germline ends. CDR3 protein: CASSLLSANTEAFF. The CDR3 DNA reads TGTGCCAGCAGCTTATTAAGCGCAAACACTGAAGCTTTCTTT.

The gene calls are TRBV9 and TRBJ1-1; D unresolved. V was shortened by 0 bases and J by 1 base, with 4 bases between the two germline ends. Per germline, CDR1 SGDLS and CDR2 YYNGEE. The CDR3 has 13 residues. In nucleotides, the CDR3 is TGTGCCAGCAGCGTAGGGACGAACACTGAAGCTTTCTTT. It translates to CASSVGTNTEAFF. The entire variable domain, with the rest obtained from reference TRBV9 and TRBJ1-1, is as follows: DSGVTQTPKHLITATGQRVTLRCSPRSGDLSVYWYQQSLDQGLQFLIQYYNGEERAKGNILERFSAQQFPDLHSELNLSSLELGDSALYFCASSVGTNTEAFFGQGTRLTVV.

The table lists this clonotype with a few counts. J is TRBJ2-7 and V is TRBV5-1; 7 bases are shared with TRBD1. The V segment lost 4 bases and the J segment 4 bases; nucleotides outside the gene matches: 11. Germline V gene sequence: CDR1 SGHRS, CDR2 YFSETQ. CDR3 size: 15 residues. The CDR3 reads CASSLETGFTYEQYF. The CDR3 nucleotides read TGCGCCAGCAGCCTAGAGACAGGGTTTACTTACGAGCAGTACTTC.

This chain uses TRBV9 with TRBJ2-1; 7 nucleotides align to TRBD2. CDR1 is SGDLS and CDR2 is YYNGEE in the germline V gene. The CDR3 extends over 17 amino acids. J gave up 0 bases and V 3 bases, and 9 bases lay outside the gene matches. DNA for the CDR3: TGTGCCAGCAGCGCCCCTGCGGGGGAACCCTCCTACAATGAGCAGTTCTTC. This translates into CASSAPAGEPSYNEQFF.

This clonotype was detected only a few times. The rearrangement joins TRBV5-6 to TRBJ2-1, with TRBD2 matching over 16 bases. This CDR3 is 19 amino acids long. V was clipped by 4 bases and J by 0 bases; unmatched bases: 7. Germline V lookup: CDR1 SGHDT, CDR2 YYEEEE. The CDR3 loop is CASSPGLAGGVSSYNEQFF. The CDR3 DNA reads TGTGCCAGCAGCCCGGGACTAGCGGGAGGGGTCAGCTCCTACAATGAGCAGTTCTTC.

The CDR3: CASSPGTGGDNEQFF. The CDR3 coding sequence is TGTGCCAGCAGCCCCGGGACAGGGGGGGACAATGAGCAGTTCTTC. This sequence joins TRBV7-8 and TRBJ2-1; 11 nucleotides agree with TRBD1. The CDR3 length is 15 residues. The germline V gene has CDR1 SGHVS and CDR2 FQNEAQ. Trimming cost V 5 bases and J 5 bases; bases outside gene matches: 5.